This entry lists 21 T cell receptor beta chains sequenced from one sample in a study of blood T cell repertoires in COVID-19. The data were produced by immunoSEQ multiplex PCR, yet TCRdb's version contains in-frame clones alone and is incomplete. The sample records 120,000 or so clones, over 60% being singletons. The material sequenced was peripheral blood. Every receptor here comes from a woman at least 80 years old with acute or convalescent COVID-19.

The chain couples TRBV5-1 to TRBJ2-5; 7 nucleotides align to TRBD1. V lost 4 bases and J lost 5; bases outside the gene matches: 11. The germline V gene has CDR1 SGHRS and CDR2 YFSETQ. The CDR3 is 15 residues long. CDR3 in amino acids: CASSQQRGGGETQYF. In DNA form, the CDR3 reads TGCGCCAGCAGCCAGCAGCGAGGGGGCGGGGAGACCCAGTACTTC. Variable domain in full (rest from reference TRBV5-1 and TRBJ2-5): KAGVTQTPRYLIKTRGQQVTLSCSPISGHRSVSWYQQTPGQGLQFLFEYFSETQRNKGNFPGRFSGRQFSNSRSEMNVSTLELGDSALYLCASSQQRGGGETQYFGPGTRLLVL.

This clone was seen a few times. The rearrangement links TRBV11-1 to TRBJ2-5; TRBD1 aligns across 9 bases. This CDR3 has 12 amino acids. Germline trimming cut 5 bases from V and 12 bases from J; bases unmatched to any gene: 7. Germline V gives CDR1 SGHAT, CDR2 FQDESV (reference sequence). The CDR3 is CASSPGTGIEYF. The DNA of the CDR3 is TGTGCCAGCAGCCCCGGGACAGGGATAGAGTACTTC.

V and J are TRBV29-1 and TRBJ1-1; D is possibly TRBD1 (6 bases). The V end was cut by 6 bases, the J end by 8 bases, with 16 bases between. CDR1 is SQVTM, CDR2 ANQGSEA, per germline. This CDR3 is built from 12 residues. This chain's CDR3 is CSVTPTGNEAFF. CDR3 DNA: TGCAGCGTCACCCCCACAGGGAACGAAGCTTTCTTT.

This clone has just one count. This rearrangement joins TRBV9 to TRBJ1-5; a possible D gene is TRBD1 (5 bases). V was pared by 9 bases and J by 4 bases, with 17 bases between. CDR3 size: 14 residues. The germline V gene encodes CDR1 SGDLS and CDR2 YYNGEE. Here the CDR3 DNA reads TGTGCCATTCGACCCCACAGGAGAAATCAGCCCCAGCATTTT. As protein: CAIRPHRRNQPQHF.

There are a few counts of this clone. Other nucleotide sequences from this sample produce the same CDR3. DNA of the CDR3: TGTGCCAGCTCACCGGGACAGGGGAACACTGAAGCTTTCTTT. Translated, it gives CASSPGQGNTEAFF. The chain joins TRBV18 to TRBJ1-1; 9 positions agree with TRBD1. Germline CDR1 KGHSH, CDR2 LQKENI. V shed 3 bases and J 1 base; nucleotides not matched to a gene: 0. CDR3 size: 14 residues.

This clone occurred once. The genes are TRBV7-2 and TRBJ2-5; D is ambiguous. In germline, CDR1 is SGHTA, CDR2 FQGNSA. This CDR3 region has 12 residues. Deletions cut 2 bases from V and 2 bases from J, with 3 bases between. The CDR3 coding sequence is TGTGCCAGCAGCTTACCTCAAGAGACCCAGTACTTC. It translates to CASSLPQETQYF.

This chain joins TRBV4-1 and TRBJ2-7, with D possibly matching TRBD1 (5 bases). There are 14 residues in the CDR3. Germline lookup yields CDR1 MGHRA and CDR2 YSYEKL. V was pared by 0 bases and J by 6 bases, with 12 bases between. The CDR3 is CASSQEGRVGEQYF. The CDR3 bases are TGCGCCAGCAGCCAAGAGGGCAGGGTCGGCGAGCAGTACTTC.

The chain is built from TRBV20-1 and TRBJ2-7; D is perhaps TRBD2 (6 bases). The length of the CDR3 is 13 residues. CDR1 and CDR2 (germline): DFQATT, SNEGSKA (reference sequence). The CDR3 region is CRVSAGRGDEQYF. The CDR3 region has the DNA TGCAGGGTTAGTGCGGGGCGCGGGGACGAGCAGTACTTC.

This chain joins TRBV6-6 and TRBJ2-3, with D possibly being TRBD2 (7 bases). Trimming pared 6 bases from V and 1 base from J, leaving 17 bases between. Germline CDR1 MNHNY, CDR2 SVGAGI (reference sequence). The CDR3 length is 16 residues. DNA for the CDR3: TGTGCCAGCAGCTCCACCGGGCGGGGGCGCACAGATACGCAGTATTTT. Its translation is CASSSTGRGRTDTQYF.

The chain recombines TRBV7-9 with TRBJ1-3, with D possibly TRBD1 on 6 matching bases. Germline CDR1 is SEHNR and CDR2 is FQNEAQ (reference sequence). Between the trimmed V and J ends, which lost 2 bases and 0 bases, there was a span of 8 bases. The CDR3 consists of 15 residues. Here the CDR3 DNA reads TGTGCCAGCAGCTTAAGGGGGTCCTCTGGAAACACCATATATTTT. Residues: CASSLRGSSGNTIYF.

The chain links TRBV18 to TRBJ2-7; TRBD1 matches at 8 bases. Germline lookup yields CDR1 KGHSH and CDR2 LQKENI. This CDR3 is built from 14 residues. V dropped 4 bases and J dropped 3; count of bases not matched to a gene: 5. The CDR3 loop is CASSRPGTGYEQYF. DNA of the CDR3: TGTGCCAGCTCACGTCCCGGGACAGGCTACGAGCAGTACTTC. Complete variable domain (other parts from reference TRBV18 and TRBJ2-7): NAGVMQNPRHLVRRRGQEARLRCSPMKGHSHVYWYRQLPEEGLKFMVYLQKENIIDESGMPKERFSAEFPKEGPSILRIQQVVRGDSAAYFCASSRPGTGYEQYFGPGTRLTVT.

The chain links TRBV6-2 or TRBV6-3 to TRBJ2-2; 7 bases match TRBD2. V gave up 6 bases and J gave up 2 bases; unmatched junction bases: 3. CDR3 size: 14 residues. The germline V gene encodes CDR1 MNHEY and CDR2 SVGEGT. CDR3 nucleotide sequence: TGTGCCAGCAGACCTAGCGGAAACACCGGGGAGCTGTTTTTT. This sequence encodes CASRPSGNTGELFF.

The chain joins TRBV5-1 to TRBJ2-2; TRBD1 agrees at 7 bases. V shed 4 bases, J shed 3 bases, and the junction held 9 bases outside the gene matches. CDR1 SGHRS and CDR2 YFSETQ come from the germline V gene. This CDR3 region has 16 residues. The CDR3 bases are TGCGCCAGCAGCCCGGGGACAGCTACTTACACCGGGGAGCTGTTTTTT. Residues: CASSPGTATYTGELFF. Full variable domain (outside the CDR3, taken from reference TRBV5-1 and TRBJ2-2): KAGVTQTPRYLIKTRGQQVTLSCSPISGHRSVSWYQQTPGQGLQFLFEYFSETQRNKGNFPGRFSGRQFSNSRSEMNVSTLELGDSALYLCASSPGTATYTGELFFGEGSRLTVL.

The V call is TRBV30, the J call TRBJ1-2; D is possibly TRBD1 (6 bases). The V gene's germline CDR1 is GTSNPN and CDR2 SVGIG (reference sequence). The CDR3 loop spans 13 amino acids. V lost 5 bases to trimming and J lost 4 bases, with 14 bases between them. Here the CDR3 DNA reads TGTGCCTGGTCGCCCGCCAGGGGCTATGGCTACACCTTC. Translated: CAWSPARGYGYTF.

Here the CDR3 reads CASSQQGATEAFF. The CDR3 nucleotides read TGTGCCAGCAGTCAACAGGGAGCCACTGAAGCTTTCTTT. The V gene is TRBV27, the J gene TRBJ1-1, with TRBD1 as a possible D gene (6 bases). V dropped 5 bases and J dropped 4 bases, with 11 bases sitting between them. Germline V gene sequence: CDR1 MNHEY, CDR2 SMNVEV (reference sequence). This CDR3 contains 13 residues.

V is TRBV7-6 and J is TRBJ2-7, with TRBD2 matching over 11 bases. The length of the CDR3 is 15 residues. Germline V gene data show CDR1 as SGHVS and CDR2 as FNYEAQ. Germline trimming cut 5 bases from V and 2 bases from J; bases unmatched to any gene: 5. DNA of the CDR3: TGTGCCAGCAGCCCCCGACTAGCGGGGACCTACGAGCAGTACTTC. As protein: CASSPRLAGTYEQYF.

The rearrangement uses TRBV27 and TRBJ2-6, with D perhaps matching TRBD1 (6 bases). The CDR3 loop spans 16 amino acids. V lost 3 bases to trimming and J lost 2 bases, with 11 bases between them. Germline V lookup: CDR1 MNHEY, CDR2 SMNVEV (reference sequence). CDR3 coding DNA: TGTGCCAGCAGTTTCTACAGGGTGGCTGGGGCCAACGTCCTGACTTTC. It yields the protein CASSFYRVAGANVLTF. Variable domain in full (rest from reference TRBV27 and TRBJ2-6): EAQVTQNPRYLITVTGKKLTVTCSQNMNHEYMSWYRQDPGLGLRQIYYSMNVEVTDKGDVPEGYKVSRKEKRNFPLILESPSPNQTSLYFCASSFYRVAGANVLTFGAGSRLTVL.

This rearrangement joins TRBV15 to TRBJ2-7; no reliable D call. This CDR3 is built from 15 residues. The V end lost 1 base, the J end lost 2 bases, and 12 bases lay between the germline ends. The germline V gene encodes CDR1 LNHNV and CDR2 YYDKDF (reference sequence). CDR3: CATSRGRPSTYEQYF. CDR3 nucleotide sequence: TGTGCCACCAGCAGAGGGAGACCGTCCACCTACGAGCAGTACTTC.

This clone was seen more than once but under ten times. The rearrangement uses TRBV4-2 and TRBJ1-5; D call uncertain. The CDR3 sequence is 16 residues long. The V gene's germline CDR1 is LGHNA and CDR2 YNFKEQ. Trimming cost V 0 bases and J 3 bases, with 12 bases left between them. CDR3: CASSQDSSFVNQPQHF. The CDR3 DNA reads as TGTGCCAGCAGCCAAGATTCCAGTTTTGTCAATCAGCCCCAGCATTTT.

This clone has a single count. Written as DNA, the CDR3 is TGTGCCAGCAGCAAGGGAAGCAGGGCCGGGGAGACCCAGTACTTC. It yields the protein CASSKGSRAGETQYF. This chain uses TRBV11-3 with TRBJ2-5, with D perhaps TRBD1 (5 bases). This CDR3 region has 15 residues. Germline values: CDR1 SGHNT, CDR2 YENEEA. Trimming removed 5 bases from V and 5 bases from J, with 18 bases in between.

The chain combines TRBV6-1 with TRBJ2-1; TRBD2 matches at 8 bases. CDR3 length: 15 amino acids. Unmatched junction bases numbered 5, after V lost 3 bases and J lost 4 bases. Germline V lookup: CDR1 MNHNS, CDR2 SASEGT. In nucleotides, the CDR3 is TGTGCCAGCAGTGATTTAGCGGGGAGTTACAATGAGCAGTTCTTC. This codes for CASSDLAGSYNEQFF.